This entry lists 30 T cell receptor beta chains sequenced from one sample in a study of cytomegalovirus exposure and HLA in healthy donors listed by TCRdb under 2017. The library was prepared using the immunoSEQ multiplex PCR assay. The multiplex PCR relied on a mix of 60 forward primers for TCR Vbeta segments and 13 reverse primers for TCR Jbeta segments. TCRdb obtained this table from immuneACCESS and retained in-frame rearrangements with V and J assigned. These tables miss some clones; where compared with another copy, unresolved V genes account for less than half of the shortfall, and the remainder is unexplained. For this sample there are some 98,000 clones; around three quarters appear just once. The ten largest clones take up 8% to 9% of the sample. Sequenced: PBMCs. Every receptor here comes from a human donor in good health.

The chain joins TRBV9 to TRBJ2-1; 13 bases align to TRBD2. Germline-derived CDR1 and CDR2 are SGDLS and YYNGEE. The CDR3 is 15 amino acids. V gave up 4 bases and J gave up 7 bases; unmatched junction bases: 5. The CDR3 sequence is CASSPGLAGANEQFF. The CDR3 DNA is TGTGCCAGCAGCCCAGGACTAGCGGGGGCAAATGAGCAGTTCTTC.

This clone was seen only a few times. The chain couples TRBV19 to TRBJ1-3; D unresolved. Per the germline V gene, CDR1 is LNHDA and CDR2 is SQIVND (reference sequence). The CDR3 loop spans 14 amino acids. Trimming cost V 9 bases and J 4 bases, with 16 bases left between them. The CDR3 DNA reads as TGTGCCAGCCAAACGACATATTCCGGAAACACCATATATTTT. Amino acid sequence: CASQTTYSGNTIYF.

The rearrangement joins TRBV15 to TRBJ1-2; TRBD1 agrees at 10 bases. Germline CDR1 is LNHNV and CDR2 is YYDKDF (reference sequence). V trimming: 6 bases; J trimming: 2 bases; junction bases outside the gene matches: 3. CDR3 length: 14 amino acids. CDR3 coding DNA: TGTGCCACCAGTGACAGGGGGCCGAACTATGGCTACACCTTC. Its protein is CATSDRGPNYGYTF. The variable domain in full, with the rest retrieved from reference TRBV15 and TRBJ1-2, is DAMVIQNPRYQVTQFGKPVTLSCSQTLNHNVMYWYQQKSSQAPKLLFHYYDKDFNNEADTPDNFQSRRPNTSFCFLDIRSPGLGDTAMYLCATSDRGPNYGYTFGSGTRLTVV.

This sequence joins TRBV5-4 and TRBJ2-7; 9 nucleotides agree with TRBD1. J was trimmed by 5 bases and V by 1 base; bases with no gene match: 10. Per the germline V gene, CDR1 is SGHNT and CDR2 is YYREEE (reference sequence). The CDR3 is 16 amino acids. The CDR3 coding sequence is TGTGCCAGCAGCTTGTCCGGGACAGGGTCTTTTGACGAGCAGTACTTC. The encoded protein is CASSLSGTGSFDEQYF.

This clone has only one observation. J is TRBJ2-3 and V is TRBV9; 8 bases agree with TRBD1. J was trimmed by 4 bases and V by 0 bases; bases with no gene match: 7. CDR1 is SGDLS, CDR2 YYNGEE, per germline. The CDR3 consists of 16 residues. CDR3 nucleotides: TGTGCCAGCAGCGTAGTGCCAGGGGGCAAGGCAGATACGCAGTATTTT. It translates to CASSVVPGGKADTQYF.

This clone appeared a single time. The V gene is TRBV15, the J gene TRBJ1-2; 7 nucleotides match TRBD1. This CDR3 is built from 16 residues. V trimming: 1 base; J trimming: 4 bases; junction bases outside the gene matches: 9. Looked up from germline, CDR1 is LNHNV and CDR2 is YYDKDF (reference sequence). The CDR3: CATSRVVGRGSYGYTF. The CDR3 nucleotides are TGTGCCACCAGCAGAGTCGTAGGCAGGGGGAGCTATGGCTACACCTTC.

V gene TRBV9 combines with J gene TRBJ2-3; TRBD2 agrees at 7 bases. Trimming removed 2 bases from V and 1 base from J; junction bases left unmatched: 7. Per the germline V gene, CDR1 is SGDLS and CDR2 is YYNGEE. This CDR3 has 16 residues. CDR3 in DNA: TGTGCCAGCAGCGTGAGGGAGGGCCTGGGCACAGATACGCAGTATTTT. Its translation: CASSVREGLGTDTQYF.

The V gene is TRBV27, the J gene TRBJ1-1; D uncertain. CDR3 length equals 13 residues. V lost 2 bases to trimming and J lost 4 bases, with 8 bases between them. CDR1 and CDR2 from the germline V gene are MNHEY and SMNVEV (reference sequence). The CDR3 sequence is CASSLRPSTEAFF. The CDR3 bases are TGTGCCAGCAGTTTACGCCCCAGCACTGAAGCTTTCTTT.

The chain employs TRBV5-1 and TRBJ2-3, with D perhaps TRBD1 (6 bases). V shed 2 bases and J shed 1 base, with 14 bases lying between them. CDR1 and CDR2 (germline): SGHRS, YFSETQ. This CDR3 contains 16 residues. The CDR3 coding sequence is TGCGCCAGCAGCTTAGGCAGGGGAGTCGGCACAGATACGCAGTATTTT. Translation: CASSLGRGVGTDTQYF.

This clone was detected a few times. The chain links TRBV2 to TRBJ2-7; the D gene is possibly TRBD1 (6 bases). Looked up from germline, CDR1 is SNHLY and CDR2 is FYNNEI. The CDR3 loop spans 12 amino acids. V lost 6 bases, J lost 3 bases, and 9 bases lay in between. The CDR3 nucleotides are TGTGCCAGCAGCCGGACAGTCTACGAGCAGTACTTC. Translating gives CASSRTVYEQYF.

The genes are TRBV10-3 and TRBJ1-1; 7 positions match TRBD1. Germline V gives CDR1 ENHRY, CDR2 SYGVKD. Trimming took 8 bases from V and 5 from J; bases not matched to a gene: 8. This CDR3 comprises 13 residues. CDR3 DNA: TGTGCCATCGGATCAGGGGGTTATACTGAAGCTTTCTTT. Encoded protein: CAIGSGGYTEAFF.

The V call is TRBV2, the J call TRBJ2-5, with 14 bases identical to TRBD2. CDR1 and CDR2 from the germline V gene are SNHLY and FYNNEI. This CDR3 region has 16 residues. V lost 4 bases and J lost 4; bases outside the gene matches: 5. The CDR3, as DNA: TGTGCCAGCAGTGGGGGACTAGCGGGAGTTGGAGAGACCCAGTACTTC. This sequence encodes CASSGGLAGVGETQYF.

The gene calls are TRBV30 and TRBJ2-1; a possible D gene is TRBD2 (5 bases). The CDR3 runs 11 residues. V gave up 3 bases and J gave up 8 bases, with 8 bases separating them. Germline V lookup: CDR1 GTSNPN, CDR2 SVGIG (reference sequence). CDR3 amino acids: CAWSGRDEQFF. The CDR3 DNA reads TGTGCCTGGAGCGGGCGGGATGAGCAGTTCTTC.

The sample holds a few counts of this clone. This chain connects TRBV30 to TRBJ2-2; D is perhaps TRBD1 (5 bases). CDR1 and CDR2 from the germline V gene are GTSNPN and SVGIG (reference sequence). Trimming stripped 8 bases from V and 1 base from J, with 8 bases between. This CDR3 has 12 amino acids. The CDR3 sequence: CAHDRNTGELFF. The CDR3 region has the DNA TGTGCCCATGACAGGAACACCGGGGAGCTGTTTTTT.

The V gene is TRBV5-1, the J gene TRBJ1-6; possibly TRBD1 for D (6 bases). The CDR3 sequence is 15 residues long. CDR1 is SGHRS and CDR2 is YFSETQ in the germline V gene. Trimming cost V 3 bases and J 9 bases, with 16 bases left between them. The CDR3 DNA is TGCGCCAGCAGCTCCGCAACAGGGTTCGGTTCACCCCTCCACTTT. This gives the protein CASSSATGFGSPLHF.

The chain is built from TRBV18 and TRBJ2-7; D possibly corresponds to TRBD1 (5 bases). The CDR3 spans 15 residues. V shed 2 bases and J shed 6 bases, with 17 bases lying between them. In germline, CDR1 is KGHSH, CDR2 LQKENI. CDR3 sequence (DNA): TGTGCCAGCTCACCAGGTCAGGGCACCATCGGCGAGCAGTACTTC. Protein product: CASSPGQGTIGEQYF. The complete variable domain, with remaining parts taken from reference TRBV18 and TRBJ2-7, reads NAGVMQNPRHLVRRRGQEARLRCSPMKGHSHVYWYRQLPEEGLKFMVYLQKENIIDESGMPKERFSAEFPKEGPSILRIQQVVRGDSAAYFCASSPGQGTIGEQYFGPGTRLTVT.

The chain couples TRBV5-6 to TRBJ2-7; tentative D call: TRBD2 (5 bases). The germline V and J ends were trimmed by 4 bases and 0 bases, with 11 bases remaining between them. The CDR3 runs 14 residues. Germline V lookup: CDR1 SGHDT, CDR2 YYEEEE. CDR3 amino acids: CASSRTWSSYEQYF. The CDR3 nucleotides read TGTGCCAGCAGCCGGACTTGGAGCTCCTACGAGCAGTACTTC.

The rearrangement links TRBV19 to TRBJ1-2; the match to TRBD1 covers 7 bases. With V trimmed by 4 bases and J by 5 bases, 1 base remained unmatched. The CDR3 extends over 12 amino acids. Germline V gene data show CDR1 as LNHDA and CDR2 as SQIVND (reference sequence). The CDR3 spells CASSTDRYGYTF. The CDR3 nucleotides read TGTGCCAGTAGTACGGACAGGTATGGCTACACCTTC.

In this sample, this clone turned up a few times. The rearrangement joins TRBV5-4 to TRBJ2-5; TRBD2 matches at 9 bases. Unmatched junction bases numbered 11, after V lost 0 bases and J lost 5 bases. Germline lookup yields CDR1 SGHNT and CDR2 YYREEE (reference sequence). The CDR3 runs 17 residues. The CDR3 region has the DNA TGTGCCAGCAGCTTGGTGTCGGGTAGCGGGAGTTTGGAGACCCAGTACTTC. Amino acids: CASSLVSGSGSLETQYF.

The gene calls are TRBV27 and TRBJ2-7; 11 bases are shared with TRBD2. The CDR3 consists of 15 residues. Germline V gene data show CDR1 as MNHEY and CDR2 as SMNVEV (reference sequence). Germline trimming cut 2 bases from V and 7 bases from J; bases unmatched to any gene: 7. As DNA, the CDR3 is TGTGCCAGCAGTTTAGGGGTCCTAGCGGGGGGAGAGCAGTACTTC. Translation: CASSLGVLAGGEQYF.

V usage is TRBV11-1 and J usage is TRBJ1-6; TRBD1 might be the D (5 bases). The CDR3 has 15 residues. Looked up from germline, CDR1 is SGHAT and CDR2 is FQDESV (reference sequence). The germline V and J ends were trimmed by 2 bases and 8 bases, with 13 bases remaining between them. The CDR3 protein is CASSLRQGTDSPLHF. The DNA for the CDR3 is TGTGCCAGCAGCTTACGGCAGGGAACCGATTCACCCCTCCACTTT.

A few counts support this clone. J is TRBJ1-1 and V is TRBV12-5; D gene ambiguous. V was pared by 0 bases and J by 2 bases, with 10 bases between. Per germline, CDR1 LGHNT and CDR2 FRNRAP. This CDR3 is 15 amino acids long. For the CDR3, the DNA is TGTGCTAGTGGTTTGGTACTTGGGCGAAACACTGAAGCTTTCTTT. Encoded protein: CASGLVLGRNTEAFF.

This clone came up a few times. The chain uses TRBV9 and TRBJ2-3, with 8 bases fitting TRBD2. V gave up 3 bases and J gave up 5 bases; unmatched junction bases: 5. The CDR3 spans 14 residues. Per the germline V gene, CDR1 is SGDLS and CDR2 is YYNGEE. CDR3: CASSGGLVRDTQYF. The CDR3 nucleotides read TGTGCCAGCAGCGGGGGACTAGTCAGAGATACGCAGTATTTT.

V is TRBV9 and J is TRBJ1-3, with 8 nucleotides matching TRBD1. The CDR3 length is 17 residues. The junction had 10 bases not matched to a gene; V was cut back by 3 bases and J by 2 bases. Looked up from germline, CDR1 is SGDLS and CDR2 is YYNGEE. In DNA form, the CDR3 reads TGTGCCAGCAGCGCGTCCGTTCAGGGGGCTCCTGGAAACACCATATATTTT. It codes for CASSASVQGAPGNTIYF.

The chain carries TRBV29-1 and TRBJ2-7; 9 nucleotides line up with TRBD1. Germline trimming cut 8 bases from V and 4 bases from J; bases unmatched to any gene: 3. CDR3 size: 11 residues. Germline V gene lookup returns CDR1 SQVTM and CDR2 ANQGSEA. The CDR3 sequence is CSSGTGYEQYF. The CDR3 nucleotides read TGCAGCTCCGGGACAGGGTACGAGCAGTACTTC.

V usage is TRBV5-1 and J usage is TRBJ2-5, with TRBD1 identical over 8 bases. The length of the CDR3 is 15 residues. The germline V gene encodes CDR1 SGHRS and CDR2 YFSETQ. The ends lost 4 bases at V and 11 bases at J; junction bases unmatched: 16. CDR3 in amino acids: CASSPGQGRVGEQYF. In DNA, the CDR3 is TGCGCCAGCAGCCCTGGACAGGGCCGCGTTGGGGAGCAGTACTTC.

This chain links TRBV29-1 with TRBJ2-1; no definite D call. Looked up from germline, CDR1 is SQVTM and CDR2 is ANQGSEA. The CDR3 sequence is 12 residues long. The V and J ends lost 4 bases and 5 bases respectively, with 9 bases between them. CDR3 in amino acids: CSVARNNNEQFF. CDR3 DNA: TGCAGCGTTGCTAGGAATAACAATGAGCAGTTCTTC.

This rearrangement joins TRBV7-2 to TRBJ1-2; D is unresolved. Trimming pared 1 base from V and 7 bases from J, leaving 10 bases between. The germline V gene encodes CDR1 SGHTA and CDR2 FQGNSA. There are 13 residues in the CDR3. The CDR3 DNA follows: TGTGCCAGCAGCTTAGGGGCCCAGATTGGCTACACCTTC. Its protein product is CASSLGAQIGYTF.

This clone occurred a few times. The chain couples TRBV5-6 to TRBJ2-7; tentatively, D is TRBD1 (6 bases). This CDR3 comprises 14 residues. From germline, CDR1 is SGHDT and CDR2 YYEEEE. The germline V and J ends were trimmed by 6 bases and 3 bases, with 16 bases remaining between them. DNA for the CDR3: TGTGCCAGCACCCCGGTGGGGGCTGACTACGAGCAGTACTTC. Encoded protein: CASTPVGADYEQYF.

The genes are TRBV10-3 and TRBJ2-5, with 7 bases fitting TRBD1. Trimming cost V 9 bases and J 0 bases; bases outside gene matches: 4. CDR1 is ENHRY, CDR2 SYGVKD, per germline. This CDR3 spans 13 amino acids. The CDR3: CAIQGVNQETQYF. For the CDR3, the DNA is TGTGCCATTCAGGGGGTCAACCAAGAGACCCAGTACTTC.